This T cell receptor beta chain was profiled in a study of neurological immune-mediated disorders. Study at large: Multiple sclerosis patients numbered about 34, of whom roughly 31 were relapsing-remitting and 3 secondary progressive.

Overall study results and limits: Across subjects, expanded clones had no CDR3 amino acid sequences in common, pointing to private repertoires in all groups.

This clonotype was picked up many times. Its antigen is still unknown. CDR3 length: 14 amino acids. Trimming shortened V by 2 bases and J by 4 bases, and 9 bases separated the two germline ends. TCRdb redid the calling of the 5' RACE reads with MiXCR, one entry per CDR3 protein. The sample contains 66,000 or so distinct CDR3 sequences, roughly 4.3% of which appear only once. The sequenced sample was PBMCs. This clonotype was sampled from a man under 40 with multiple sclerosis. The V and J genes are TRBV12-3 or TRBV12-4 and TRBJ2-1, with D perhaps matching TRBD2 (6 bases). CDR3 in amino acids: CASSLWGDYNEQFF. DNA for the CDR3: TGTGCCAGCAGTTTATGGGGGGATTACAATGAGCAGTTCTTC.